This T cell receptor beta chain is from a study of blood T cell repertoires in COVID-19. Study-wide background: Sample material is recorded as cDNA or gDNA derived from T cells, B-cell-depleted T cells, or PBMCs.

TCRdb keeps only in-frame clones here, not all; method: immunoSEQ multiplex PCR. The table records roughly 100,000 clones, more than 75% of them present only once. CDR3 length: 21 amino acids. Material for sequencing was peripheral blood. The chain has TRBV21-1 and TRBJ2-3; the D call in the table, TRBD1, was not verified against the DNA. TRBV21-1 is reported as a pseudogene. The receptor was derived from a man between 45 and 60 years old with active or convalescent COVID-19. The CDR3 sequence is CASSKGDGTGWRTGGPDTQYF. The CDR3 DNA follows: TGTGCCAGCAGCAAAGGGGATGGGACAGGGTGGAGAACGGGGGGGCCGGATACGCAGTATTTT.